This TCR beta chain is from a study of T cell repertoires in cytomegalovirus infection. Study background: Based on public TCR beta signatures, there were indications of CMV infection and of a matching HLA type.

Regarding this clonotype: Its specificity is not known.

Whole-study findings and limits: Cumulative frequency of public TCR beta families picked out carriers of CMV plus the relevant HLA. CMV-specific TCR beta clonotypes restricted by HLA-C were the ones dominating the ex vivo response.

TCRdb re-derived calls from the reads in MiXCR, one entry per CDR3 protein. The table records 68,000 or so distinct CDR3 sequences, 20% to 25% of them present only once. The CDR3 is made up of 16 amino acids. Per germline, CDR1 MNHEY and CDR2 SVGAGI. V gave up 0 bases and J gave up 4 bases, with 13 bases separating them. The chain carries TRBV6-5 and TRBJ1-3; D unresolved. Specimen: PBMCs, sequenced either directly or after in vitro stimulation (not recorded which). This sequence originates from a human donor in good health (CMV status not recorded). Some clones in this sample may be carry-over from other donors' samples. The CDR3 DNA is TGTGCCAGCAGTTACTCGAAAGACACTCAGGGAAACACCATATATTTT. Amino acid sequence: CASSYSKDTQGNTIYF.